The TCR beta chain described here comes from a study of blood T cell repertoires in COVID-19. Across the whole study: Acute-phase and convalescent COVID-19 samples originated in the United States, Italy and Spain.

Trimming took 3 bases from V and 0 from J; bases not matched to a gene: 5. Germline loops: CDR1 LNHDA, CDR2 SQIVND (reference sequence). The CDR3 contains 17 residues. Authors' processing steps: Reference gene primer amplification in the assay estimated nucleated cell counts. This table comes from immunoSEQ multiplex PCR, and its TCRdb copy is limited to in-frame clones, with some not included. V and J calls and clone size are as listed in that table; D and trimming were resolved from the DNA. The sample contains 450,000 or so clones, about 90% of which appear only once. This clonotype originated in a man younger than 35 with COVID-19, enrolled during active disease. Material for sequencing was peripheral blood. The chain recombines TRBV19 with TRBJ2-4; 10 bases agree with TRBD2. The CDR3 here is CASSIPPSGRAKNIQYF. The CDR3 bases are TGTGCCAGTAGTATCCCGCCTAGCGGGAGAGCCAAAAACATTCAGTACTTC.